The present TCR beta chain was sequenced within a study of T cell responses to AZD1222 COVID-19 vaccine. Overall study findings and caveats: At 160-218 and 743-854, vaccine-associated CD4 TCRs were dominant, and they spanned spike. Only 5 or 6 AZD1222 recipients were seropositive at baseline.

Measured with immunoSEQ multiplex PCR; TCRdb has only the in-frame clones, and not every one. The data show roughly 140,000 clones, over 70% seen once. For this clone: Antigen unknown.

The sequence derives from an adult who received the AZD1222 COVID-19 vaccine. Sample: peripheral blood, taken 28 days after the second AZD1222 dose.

CDR3 DNA sequence: TGTGCCACTGACGGGGACAATGAGCAGTTCTTC. Translating it yields CATDGDNEQFF. The V gene is TRBV10-3, the J gene TRBJ2-1; tentative D call: TRBD2 (5 bases). Germline values: CDR1 ENHRY, CDR2 SYGVKD. Trimming cost V 10 bases and J 5 bases, with 9 bases left between them. The CDR3 has 11 residues.